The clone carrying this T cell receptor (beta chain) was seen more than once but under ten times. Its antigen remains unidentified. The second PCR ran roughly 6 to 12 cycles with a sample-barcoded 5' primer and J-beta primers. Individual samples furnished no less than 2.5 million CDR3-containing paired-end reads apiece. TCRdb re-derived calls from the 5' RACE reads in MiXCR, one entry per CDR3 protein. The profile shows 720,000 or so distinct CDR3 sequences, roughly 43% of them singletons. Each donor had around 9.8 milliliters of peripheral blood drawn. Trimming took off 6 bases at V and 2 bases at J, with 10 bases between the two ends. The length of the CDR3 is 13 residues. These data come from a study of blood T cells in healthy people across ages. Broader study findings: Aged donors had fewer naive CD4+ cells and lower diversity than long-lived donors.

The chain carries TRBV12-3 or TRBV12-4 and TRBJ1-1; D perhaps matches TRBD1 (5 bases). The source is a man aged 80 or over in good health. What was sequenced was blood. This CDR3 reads CASRPTENTEAFF. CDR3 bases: TGTGCCAGCAGGCCGACAGAAAACACTGAAGCTTTCTTT.